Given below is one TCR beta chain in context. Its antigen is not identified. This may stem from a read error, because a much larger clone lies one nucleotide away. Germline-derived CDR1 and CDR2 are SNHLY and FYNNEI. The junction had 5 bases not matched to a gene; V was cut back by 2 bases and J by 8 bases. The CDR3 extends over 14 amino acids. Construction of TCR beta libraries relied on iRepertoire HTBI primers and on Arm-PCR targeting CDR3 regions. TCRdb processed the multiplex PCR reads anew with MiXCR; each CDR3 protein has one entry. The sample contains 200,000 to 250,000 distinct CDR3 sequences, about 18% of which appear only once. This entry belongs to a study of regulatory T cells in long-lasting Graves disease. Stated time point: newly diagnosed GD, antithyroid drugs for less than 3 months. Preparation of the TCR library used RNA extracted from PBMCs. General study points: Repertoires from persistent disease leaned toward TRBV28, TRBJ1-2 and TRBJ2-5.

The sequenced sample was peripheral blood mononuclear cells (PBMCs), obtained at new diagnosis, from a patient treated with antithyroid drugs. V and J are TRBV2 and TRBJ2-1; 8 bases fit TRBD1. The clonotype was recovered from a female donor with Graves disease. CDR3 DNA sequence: TGTGCCAGCAGTGAAATGGACAGGGCCTATGAGCAGTTCTTC. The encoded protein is CASSEMDRAYEQFF.